This TCR beta chain comes out of a study of OX40 agonist ivuxolimab in advanced cancers. Study-wide results and caveats: Among the lowest peripheral clonal expansion occurred in 0.1-3.0 mg/kg partial responders.

TCRdb keeps only in-frame clones here, not all; method: immunoSEQ multiplex PCR. The sample gives 35,000 to 55,000 clones, 80% of which show up once; about 10% is in the top ten. Germline assignment: CDR1 SEHNR and CDR2 FQNEAQ (reference sequence). The junction had 1 base not matched to a gene; V was cut back by 6 bases and J by 1 base. The CDR3 covers 14 residues. Concerning this clone itself: What it recognizes is unknown.

Sample: CD4+ or CD8+ T cells sorted from blood, taken in a trial of the OX40 agonist ivuxolimab. The chain recombines TRBV7-9 with TRBJ2-7, with 12 nucleotides matching TRBD2. This TCR was sampled from an adult with an advanced solid tumor such as melanoma, head and neck, liver or kidney cancer. The CDR3, as DNA: TGTGCCAGCAGTGGACTAGCGGGATCCTACGAGCAGTACTTC. Amino acid sequence: CASSGLAGSYEQYF.